This T cell receptor beta chain is from a study of identical twins. The CDR3 is 16 amino acids. Germline loops: CDR1 KGHDR, CDR2 SFDVKD. Trimming took off 2 bases at V and 0 bases at J, with 9 bases between the two ends. The table lists this clonotype with many counts. The antigen is not known. Study outcomes and limitations: There was an excess of low generation probability in the out-of-frame alpha sequences that twins shared. Model-predicted out-of-frame TCR alpha sharing fell below observed values in monozygotic twins.

Using its own MiXCR run on the 5' RACE reads, TCRdb lists one record per CDR3 protein. The sample consists of 550,000 to 800,000 distinct CDR3 sequences, roughly 7.2% of them appearing once. The same sample was also studied in work on yellow fever vaccine responses in identical twins.

The chain combines TRBV24-1 with TRBJ2-2; perhaps TRBD2 as D (5 bases). This TCR derives from a woman aged 18-30 years in good health. The sample comprised PBMCs. CDR3 DNA sequence: TGTGCCACCAGTGATTGGAGAGGGCCGAACACCGGGGAGCTGTTTTTT. Translating gives CATSDWRGPNTGELFF.